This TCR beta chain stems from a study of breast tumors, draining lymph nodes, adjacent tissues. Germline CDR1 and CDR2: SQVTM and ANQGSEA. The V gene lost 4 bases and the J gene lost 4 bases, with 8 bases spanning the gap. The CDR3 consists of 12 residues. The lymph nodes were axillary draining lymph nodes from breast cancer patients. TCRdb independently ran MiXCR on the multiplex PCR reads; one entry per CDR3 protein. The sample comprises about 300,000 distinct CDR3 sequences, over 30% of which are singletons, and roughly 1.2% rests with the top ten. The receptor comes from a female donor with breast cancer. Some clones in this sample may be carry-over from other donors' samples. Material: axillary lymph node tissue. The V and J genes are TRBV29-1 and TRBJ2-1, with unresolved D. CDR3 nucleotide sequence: TGCAGCGTTGGGAGATCGTACAATGAGCAGTTCTTC. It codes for CSVGRSYNEQFF.